This is a list of T cell receptor beta chains from one sample in a study of memory CD4+ T cells and cytomegalovirus serostatus. Sequencing was performed with immunoSEQ multiplex PCR; in TCRdb, only in-frame clones are kept and a portion is missing. The sample lists about 52,000 clones, 80% to 90% occurring once. The sequenced sample was memory CD4+ T cells from blood. All receptors come from an adult in good health and CMV-seropositive. Both conserved end residues are part of each CDR3. A D gene is named only where the DNA matches it firmly. Clone size is given for some rows only: seen once, a few or many times, or a class if the clone is expanded.

clone_size j_call v_call d_call cdr3_nt cdr3_aa
NA TRBJ2-7 TRBV11-3 TRBD2 TGTGCCAGCAGCTTAGGTGCTAGCGGCTACGAGCAGTACTTC CASSLGASGYEQYF
NA TRBJ1-1 TRBV27 TRBD1 TGTGCCAGCAGTCCCCTCCGGGACAGGGGAGTGGCTTTCTTT CASSPLRDRGVAFF
NA TRBJ2-3 TRBV5-1 TRBD1 TGCGCCAGCAGCTTAGGACAGGGAGTGCGTACAGATACGCAGTATTTT CASSLGQGVRTDTQYF
once TRBJ2-5 TRBV28 TRBD2 TGTGCCAGCAGCCCACACAGCGGGGGAGAAGAGACCCAGTACTTC CASSPHSGGEETQYF
NA TRBJ1-2 TRBV18 NA TGTGCCAGCTCACCAATAGAGGGAGGCTACACCTTC CASSPIEGGYTF
NA TRBJ1-1 TRBV7-3 NA TGTGCCAGCAGCTTAATATCGGGCGAAAATAGTAAGAACACTGAAGCTTTCTTT CASSLISGENSKNTEAFF
NA TRBJ1-1 TRBV5-1 NA TGCGCCAGCAGCTTGGGAGTTCTGGGGAACACTGAAGCTTTCTTT CASSLGVLGNTEAFF
few TRBJ2-5 TRBV9 TRBD2 TGTGCCAGCAGCGGATCGAGCGGGGGAGAGACCCAGTACTTC CASSGSSGGETQYF
few TRBJ2-2 TRBV18 NA TGTGCCAGCAAAGAACAGGGTTCGAACACCGGGGAGCTGTTTTTT CASKEQGSNTGELFF
NA TRBJ2-2 TRBV7-8 NA TGTGCCAGCAGCCCCCGCAGGGCAGGCCTTCAGAAAATGGCCGGGGAGCTGTTTTTT CASSPRRAGLQKMAGELFF
NA TRBJ2-3 TRBV6-1 NA TGTGCCAGCAGTGAAGCGGGATCAGGGGACCGCCCGTATTTT CASSEAGSGDRPYF
few TRBJ1-5 TRBV28 NA TGTGCCAGCAGTCCCCTCAATAGGAATCAGCCCCAGCATTTT CASSPLNRNQPQHF
NA TRBJ2-3 TRBV2 NA TGTGCCAGCAGCAGGGGCGGACTCCCCGCAGATACGCAGTATTTT CASSRGGLPADTQYF
NA TRBJ2-2 TRBV5-6 TRBD2 TGTGCCAGCAGCTTTCGGGGAGGGGCTAACACCGGGGAGCTGTTTTTT CASSFRGGANTGELFF
NA TRBJ2-2 TRBV14 TRBD1 TGTGCCAGCAGCCACTTGACAGGGTGGGCCGGGGAGCTGTTTTTT CASSHLTGWAGELFF
few TRBJ1-1 TRBV19 NA TGTGCCAGTAGTCAGACGACTGAAGCTTTCTTT CASSQTTEAFF
NA TRBJ2-1 TRBV25-1 NA TGTGCCAGCAGTGAATACTTAGCTGAGCAGTTCTTC CASSEYLAEQFF
NA TRBJ2-3 TRBV11-2 TRBD2 TGTGCCAGCAGCTCTGCTGCGGGGGGCTCCTCAGATACGCAGTATTTT CASSSAAGGSSDTQYF
NA TRBJ1-2 TRBV7-9 NA TGTGCCAGCAGCCCGGGGGGGCGCCGGGGCTACACCTTC CASSPGGRRGYTF
few TRBJ1-1 TRBV14 NA TGTGCCAGCAGCCAGGAAGAGGGCGGATCTGAAGCTTTCTTT CASSQEEGGSEAFF
NA TRBJ2-5 TRBV19 NA TGTGCCAGTAGTATAGTTAGCGGTCAAGAGACCCAGTACTTC CASSIVSGQETQYF
NA TRBJ1-1 TRBV7-9 NA TGTGCCAGCAGCTTCCGGTCCCCCCCCTGGACGGAGAACACTGAAGCTTTCTTT CASSFRSPPWTENTEAFF
NA TRBJ2-3 TRBV25-1 NA TGTGCCAGCAGTGAATACCTGGGATTGGCAGATACGCAGTATTTT CASSEYLGLADTQYF
few TRBJ2-7 TRBV18 NA TGTGCCAGCTCGAAGGGTTTCACCTACGAGCAGTACTTC CASSKGFTYEQYF
NA TRBJ1-2 TRBV18 NA TGTGCCAGCTCACCTACCGGCCATCGCGGACTCGGCTACACCTTC CASSPTGHRGLGYTF
NA TRBJ2-1 TRBV19 NA TGTGCCAGTAGTCTCTCACGACAAGGGGGTTACAATGAGCAGTTCTTC CASSLSRQGGYNEQFF
NA TRBJ2-1 TRBV5-5 TRBD2 TGTGCCAGCAGCCTGACTAGCGGAACCAATGAGCAGTTCTTC CASSLTSGTNEQFF
NA TRBJ1-5 TRBV5-6 NA TGTGCCAGCAGCTCCAGACACAATCAGCCCCAGCATTTT CASSSRHNQPQHF
NA TRBJ1-2 TRBV5-4 NA TGTGCCAGCAGCTCGATGACAAGTTCTTATGGCTACACCTTC CASSSMTSSYGYTF
once TRBJ2-4 TRBV7-9 TRBD1 TGTGCCAGCAGCACGGGACAGGGAGCCAAAAACATTCAGTACTTC CASSTGQGAKNIQYF
NA TRBJ1-1 TRBV19 NA TGTGCCAGTAGTTCCGCCAGGGGCATAAAGAACACTGAAGCTTTCTTT CASSSARGIKNTEAFF
NA TRBJ2-1 TRBV7-2 NA TGTGCCAGCAGCTTAACCGGGACACCTTTTGAGCAGTTCTTC CASSLTGTPFEQFF
NA TRBJ1-1 TRBV5-4 NA TGTGCCAGCAGCCAGTCGAACACTGAAGCTTTCTTT CASSQSNTEAFF
once TRBJ2-3 TRBV4-2 TRBD2 TGTGCCAGCAGCCAAGATCTAGCGGGGAGCACAGATACGCAGTATTTT CASSQDLAGSTDTQYF
once TRBJ1-2 TRBV6-1 TRBD1 TGTGCCAGCAGTGTAGGGACAGGTCAAGGCTACACCTTC CASSVGTGQGYTF
NA TRBJ1-5 TRBV7-2 NA TGTGCCAGCAGCTTTAGAGGTCAGCCCCAGCATTTT CASSFRGQPQHF
few TRBJ1-1 TRBV18 NA TGTGCCAGCTCATTTGAAGAGTACACTGAAGCTTTCTTT CASSFEEYTEAFF
NA TRBJ2-2 TRBV2 NA TGTGCCAGCAGTGATAGTGGGGGCCGGAGGGGCACCGGGGAGCTGTTTTTT CASSDSGGRRGTGELFF
NA TRBJ1-1 TRBV6-1 NA TGTGCCAGCAGTGAGGTCGTAGTGACTGAAGCTTTCTTT CASSEVVVTEAFF
NA TRBJ2-1 TRBV7-3 NA TGTGCCAGCAGCTTTGACCGGGGTTACAATGAGCAGTTCTTC CASSFDRGYNEQFF
few TRBJ1-2 TRBV2 NA TGTGCCAGCAGGGCCTTTGGGAGTGGCTACACCTTC CASRAFGSGYTF
NA TRBJ1-5 TRBV19 NA TGTGCCAGTAGCAGGGGACTTGTCCTCAATCAGCCCCAGCATTTT CASSRGLVLNQPQHF
NA TRBJ2-5 TRBV2 TRBD2 TGTGCCAGCAGTGAAGGGCTAGCGGGGGGGCAAGAGACCCAGTACTTC CASSEGLAGGQETQYF
NA TRBJ1-2 TRBV18 TRBD1 TGTGCCAGCTCACAAGACAGGGCTGGCTACACCTTC CASSQDRAGYTF
NA TRBJ2-3 TRBV4-3 TRBD1 TGCGCCAGCAGCCAAGAGTTCGGACAGGGAGGAAATACGCAGTATTTT CASSQEFGQGGNTQYF
once TRBJ1-4 TRBV10-3 NA TGTGCCGCCCGAGGGCAACCGAGTGAAAAACTGTTTTTT CAARGQPSEKLFF